A single sample gave rise to the 26 T cell receptor beta chains below, sequenced in a study of T-cell memory formation after mild COVID-19. In TCRdb, the 5' RACE reads were re-called with MiXCR into one record per CDR3 protein. Altogether 380,000 or so distinct CDR3 sequences are present, around 15% being singletons, with the ten largest covering 22%. The specimen sequenced was PBMCs or a T cell subset sorted from them (not recorded which). The receptors stem from a man aged 18 to 30 who had mild COVID-19 (a few samples of this study predate the infection). Cell type and time point are not known.

The rearrangement uses TRBV4-3 and TRBJ2-5; D is ambiguous. CDR1 and CDR2 (germline): LGHNA, YSLEER. This CDR3 contains 13 residues. Trimming removed 1 base at V and 9 bases at J, with 12 bases between. This CDR3 reads CASSQVLKWAQYF. For the CDR3, the DNA is TGCGCCAGCAGCCAAGTCCTGAAGTGGGCCCAGTACTTC.

This clonotype was observed at least ten times. One end of the junction does not line up with germline, which may come from a read error. The CDR3 here is CASSATSWGDTQYF. DNA for the CDR3: TGTGCTAGCAGCGCAACTAGTTGGGGAGATACGCAGTATTTT. This chain links TRBV7-7 with TRBJ2-3; possible D gene TRBD2, 5 bases. This CDR3 spans 14 amino acids. The germline CDR1 and CDR2 sequences are SSHAT and FNYEAQ (reference sequence).

This clonotype has a count of ten or more. CDR3 DNA: TGTGCCATCAGTGAGCCAGACAGCACCTACGAGCAGTACTTC. Amino acid sequence: CAISEPDSTYEQYF. The V gene is TRBV10-3, the J gene TRBJ2-7; tentative D call: TRBD1 (5 bases). The length of the CDR3 is 14 residues. Germline values: CDR1 ENHRY, CDR2 SYGVKD. Trimming took off 2 bases at V and 2 bases at J, with 10 bases between the two ends.

This clonotype was picked up a small number of times. The chain is built from TRBV7-6 and TRBJ2-7; weak D call: TRBD2 (6 bases). Germline-derived CDR1 and CDR2 are SGHVS and FNYEAQ. This CDR3 region has 12 residues. Trimming removed 5 bases at V and 4 bases at J, with 9 bases between. The chain's CDR3 is CASSAGGYEQYV. The CDR3 bases are TGTGCCAGCAGCGCCGGAGGGTACGAGCAGTACGTC.

In DNA form, the CDR3 reads TGTGCCAGCAGCTCCCGACCTAGCAATCAGCCCCAGCATTTT. Translation: CASSSRPSNQPQHF. J is TRBJ1-5 and V is TRBV7-3; D gene unclear. V was pared by 4 bases and J by 0 bases, with 7 bases between. The CDR3 loop spans 14 amino acids. The germline gives CDR1 SGHTA, CDR2 FQGTGA.

This chain joins TRBV19 and TRBJ2-1; D is undetermined. The CDR3 is made up of 13 amino acids. Germline loops: CDR1 LNHDA, CDR2 SQIVND (reference sequence). V was trimmed by 5 bases and J by 12 bases, leaving 17 bases between them. The CDR3 DNA is TGTGCCAGTAGTGCGCCACTTGTCAGACGGCAGTTCTTC. Protein sequence: CASSAPLVRRQFF.

The V call is TRBV24-1, the J call TRBJ2-3; 9 nucleotides line up with TRBD1. Looked up from germline, CDR1 is KGHDR and CDR2 is SFDVKD. The V and J ends lost 9 bases and 1 base, in that order; junction bases with no gene match: 4. The CDR3 length is 14 residues. The CDR3 DNA sequence: TGTGCCACCCGGAGGACAGGGGGCACAGATACGCAGTATTTT. Amino acid sequence: CATRRTGGTDTQYF.

The gene calls are TRBV6-2 or TRBV6-3 and TRBJ2-7; D is unresolved. This CDR3 comprises 13 residues. V lost 0 bases and J lost 9, with 12 bases in between. Germline-derived CDR1 and CDR2 are MNHEY and SVGEGT. The DNA of the CDR3 is TGTGCCAGCAGTTACTCTCCCGGTCCTGGGCAGTACGTC. Encoded protein: CASSYSPGPGQYV.

V gene TRBV6-1 combines with J gene TRBJ2-7; a possible D gene is TRBD2 (5 bases). The CDR3 extends over 12 amino acids. CDR1 MNHNS and CDR2 SASEGT come from the germline V gene. Trimming left V 9 bases short and J 4 bases short, with 13 bases between. The CDR3 sequence: CASFSPGYEQYV. The CDR3 nucleotides are TGTGCCAGTTTCTCCCCGGGGTACGAGCAGTACGTC.

This sequence joins TRBV4-3 and TRBJ1-1; the D gene is possibly TRBD1 (5 bases). The germline V and J ends were trimmed by 3 bases and 3 bases, with 14 bases remaining between them. The CDR3 is 15 residues long. Germline CDR1 is LGHNA and CDR2 is YSLEER. The CDR3: CASSQGTSLDTEAFF. CDR3 DNA sequence: TGCGCCAGCAGCCAGGGGACGTCCTTAGACACTGAAGCTTTCTTT.

This clonotype was observed a handful of times. CDR3 protein: CASSLGTRGVYQPQHF. Here the CDR3 DNA reads TGTGCCAGCAGTTTAGGGACCAGGGGTGTTTATCAGCCCCAGCATTTT. The V call is TRBV12-3 or TRBV12-4, the J call TRBJ1-5, with D maybe TRBD1 (6 bases). The CDR3 has 16 residues. The V end was cut by 1 base, the J end by 5 bases, with 15 bases between.

The chain uses TRBV11-2 and TRBJ2-1; 8 bases agree with TRBD1. The CDR3 runs 15 residues. Germline CDR1 and CDR2: SGHAT and FQNNGV. J was trimmed by 8 bases and V by 0 bases; bases with no gene match: 6. The CDR3 region is CASSLDQGAHYEQFF. The CDR3 nucleotides read TGTGCCAGCAGCTTAGATCAGGGGGCGCATTATGAGCAGTTCTTC.

V usage is TRBV7-2 and J usage is TRBJ2-4; D may be TRBD1 (5 bases). Trimming pared 3 bases from V and 0 bases from J, leaving 15 bases between. Germline V gene lookup returns CDR1 SGHTA and CDR2 FQGNSA. The CDR3 is 17 residues long. Here the CDR3 DNA reads TGTGCCAGCAGCTTTTCCAGGGCCCCCTTAGCCAAAAACATTCAGTACTTC. Its protein is CASSFSRAPLAKNIQYF.

This clonotype was seen only a few times. The chain employs TRBV5-1 and TRBJ2-2, with D tentatively TRBD2 (6 bases). Trimming left V 7 bases short and J 0 bases short, with 16 bases between. The CDR3 covers 16 residues. Looked up from germline, CDR1 is SGHRS and CDR2 is YFSETQ. CDR3 region: CASYLGPGANTGELFF. In DNA form, the CDR3 reads TGCGCCAGCTACCTCGGCCCGGGGGCGAACACCGGGGAGCTGTTTTTT.

The table lists this clonotype with many counts. V gene TRBV29-1 combines with J gene TRBJ2-1; no clear D. The CDR3 is 12 residues long. CDR1 is SQVTM and CDR2 is ANQGSEA in the germline V gene. With 6 bases removed from V and 0 bases from J, the gap between germline ends came to 6 bases. The DNA of the CDR3 is TGCAGCGTGGCATTCTCCTACAATGAGCAGTTCTTC. This sequence encodes CSVAFSYNEQFF.

This clonotype has more than one count but fewer than ten. The chain combines TRBV4-2 with TRBJ2-2; no firm D call. V was pared by 3 bases and J by 5 bases, with 4 bases between. The CDR3 is 12 amino acids. From germline, CDR1 is LGHNA and CDR2 YNFKEQ. CDR3 sequence reads: CASSHRTGELFF. The CDR3, as DNA: TGTGCCAGCAGCCACCGAACCGGGGAGCTGTTTTTT.

This clonotype has more than one count but fewer than ten. The genes are TRBV7-9 and TRBJ1-4; D is ambiguous. Germline V gene data show CDR1 as SEHNR and CDR2 as FQNEAQ (reference sequence). V was cut by 6 bases and J by 5 bases, with 13 bases left in between. The CDR3 spans 14 residues. CDR3 region: CASRLKDGNEKLFF. The CDR3 DNA is TGTGCCAGCAGGTTAAAAGACGGGAATGAAAAACTGTTTTTT.

The J gene is TRBJ2-7, the V gene TRBV23-1; D gene unclear. TRBV23-1 is known as an ORF, though its function is uncertain. The CDR3 is 14 residues long. V gave up 0 bases and J gave up 5 bases, with 11 bases separating them. The CDR3 loop is CASSQSKPPHEQYV. CDR3 DNA: TGCGCCAGCAGTCAATCGAAACCTCCCCACGAGCAGTACGTC.

This clonotype occurred a few times. V gene TRBV19 combines with J gene TRBJ2-7, with D maybe TRBD1 (5 bases). V was trimmed by 5 bases and J by 0 bases, leaving 11 bases between them. Germline CDR1 and CDR2: LNHDA and SQIVND (reference sequence). The CDR3 is 14 amino acids. CDR3 amino acids: CASSPRQYSYEQYF. The CDR3 DNA reads TGTGCCAGTAGTCCTCGACAGTACTCCTACGAGCAGTACTTC.

In its sample, this clonotype was seen a few times. V gene TRBV27 combines with J gene TRBJ2-3; the match to TRBD1 covers 7 bases. Germline V lookup: CDR1 MNHEY, CDR2 SMNVEV (reference sequence). There are 12 residues in the CDR3. J gave up 6 bases and V 6 bases, and 3 bases lay outside the gene matches. The CDR3 loop is CASRRTGDTQYF. The CDR3 DNA sequence: TGTGCCAGCAGGAGGACAGGCGATACGCAGTATTTT.

The chain employs TRBV5-1 and TRBJ2-6, with D possibly TRBD1 on 6 matching bases. Trimming shortened V by 1 base and J by 2 bases, and 16 bases separated the two germline ends. In germline, CDR1 is SGHRS, CDR2 YFSETQ. This CDR3 is built from 18 residues. The CDR3 reads CASSLTLQGKPGANVLTF. The CDR3, as DNA: TGCGCCAGCAGCTTGACTCTACAGGGTAAACCTGGGGCCAACGTCCTGACTTTC.

The sample holds one count of this clonotype. The genes are TRBV12-3 or TRBV12-4 and TRBJ2-7, with D possibly matching TRBD2 (8 bases). Deletions cut 7 bases from V and 5 bases from J, with 21 bases between. The CDR3 contains 15 residues. CDR3 in DNA: TGTGCCAGCACCCTAGGGGGCGGGGGGCCGCACGAGCAGTACTTC. Translation gives CASTLGGGGPHEQYF.

This clonotype has only a few counts. The chain has TRBV12-3 or TRBV12-4 and TRBJ2-5, with a tentative D call TRBD1 (7 bases). This CDR3 has 13 amino acids. Trimming removed 4 bases at V and 5 bases at J, with 11 bases between. In DNA, the CDR3 is TGTGCCAGCAGTTGGAGGGGGCGGGAGACCCAGTACTTC. Amino acids: CASSWRGRETQYF.

This clonotype came up many times. This chain joins TRBV7-2 and TRBJ2-1; a possible D gene is TRBD1 (5 bases). Per the germline V gene, CDR1 is SGHTA and CDR2 is FQGNSA. This CDR3 spans 13 amino acids. Trimming took off 0 bases at V and 5 bases at J, with 5 bases between the two ends. The CDR3 region is CASSLARDNEQFF. CDR3 DNA: TGTGCCAGCAGCTTAGCCAGGGACAATGAGCAGTTCTTC.

This clonotype appeared a few times. V gene TRBV7-2 combines with J gene TRBJ1-3; D is undetermined. Deletions cut 0 bases from V and 4 bases from J, with 10 bases between. The CDR3 totals 15 residues. Germline V gives CDR1 SGHTA, CDR2 FQGNSA. As DNA, the CDR3 is TGTGCCAGCAGCTTAGCCCCGAACACGGGAAACACCATATATTTT. Translation: CASSLAPNTGNTIYF.

This rearrangement joins TRBV3-1 to TRBJ2-7; D not certain. The CDR3 is 14 residues long. Trimming took 1 base from V and 0 from J, leaving 7 bases between them. The V gene's germline CDR1 is LGHDT and CDR2 YNNKEL (reference sequence). In nucleotides, the CDR3 is TGTGCCAGCAGCCAAGCTCAGGACTCCTACGAGCAGTACTTC. Translation: CASSQAQDSYEQYF.